The clone carrying this T cell receptor beta chain showed up just a few times. This sample is drawn from a study of T-cell memory formation after mild COVID-19. Germline CDR1 and CDR2: MNHEY and SMNVEV (reference sequence). The V segment lost 4 bases and the J segment 7 bases; nucleotides outside the gene matches: 13. The CDR3 is 15 residues long. TCRdb re-called the 5' RACE reads with MiXCR, one entry per CDR3 protein. The table lists hundreds of thousands of distinct CDR3 sequences, roughly 18% of them singletons. The sequence derives from an adult woman who had mild COVID-19 (a few samples of this study predate the infection). Cell type and time point are not known. The V and J genes are TRBV27 and TRBJ2-7; TRBD1 aligns across 7 bases. Sequencing was performed on PBMCs or a T cell subset sorted from them (not recorded which). The CDR3 is CASSSPGQWMFEQYF. The CDR3, as DNA: TGTGCCAGCAGTTCGCCGGGACAGTGGATGTTTGAGCAGTACTTC.